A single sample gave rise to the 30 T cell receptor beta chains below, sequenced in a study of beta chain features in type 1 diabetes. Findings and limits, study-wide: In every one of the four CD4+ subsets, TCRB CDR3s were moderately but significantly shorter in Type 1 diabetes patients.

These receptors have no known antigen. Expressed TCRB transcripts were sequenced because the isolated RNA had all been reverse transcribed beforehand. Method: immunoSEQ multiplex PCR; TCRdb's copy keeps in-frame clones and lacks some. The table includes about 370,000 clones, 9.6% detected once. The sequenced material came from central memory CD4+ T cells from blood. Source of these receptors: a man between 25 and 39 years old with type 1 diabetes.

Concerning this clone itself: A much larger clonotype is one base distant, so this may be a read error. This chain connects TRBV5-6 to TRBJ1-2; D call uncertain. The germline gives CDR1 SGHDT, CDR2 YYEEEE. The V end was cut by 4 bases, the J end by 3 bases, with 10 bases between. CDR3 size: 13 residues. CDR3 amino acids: CASSPGSHYGYTF. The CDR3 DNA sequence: TGTGCCAGCAGCCCCGGGTCTCACTATGGCTACACCTTC.

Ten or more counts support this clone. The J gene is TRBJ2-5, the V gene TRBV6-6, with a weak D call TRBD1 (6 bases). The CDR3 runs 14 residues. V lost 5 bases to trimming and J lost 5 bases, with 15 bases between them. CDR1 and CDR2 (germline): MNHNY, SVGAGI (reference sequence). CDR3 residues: CASSDSGTQETQYF. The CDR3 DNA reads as TGTGCCAGCAGTGATTCCGGGACACAGGAGACCCAGTACTTC.

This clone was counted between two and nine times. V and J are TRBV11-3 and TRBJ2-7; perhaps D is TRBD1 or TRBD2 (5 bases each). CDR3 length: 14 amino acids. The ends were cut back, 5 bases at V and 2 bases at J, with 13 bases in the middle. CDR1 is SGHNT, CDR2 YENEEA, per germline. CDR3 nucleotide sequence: TGTGCCAGCAGCCCATGGGACCGACCCTACGAGCAGTACTTC. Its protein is CASSPWDRPYEQYF.

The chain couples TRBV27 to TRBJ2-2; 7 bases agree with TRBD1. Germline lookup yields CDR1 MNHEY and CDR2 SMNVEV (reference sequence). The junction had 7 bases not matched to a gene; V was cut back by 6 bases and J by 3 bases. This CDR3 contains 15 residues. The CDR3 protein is CASRSDRADTGELFF. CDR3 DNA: TGTGCCAGCAGAAGTGACAGGGCGGACACCGGGGAGCTGTTTTTT.

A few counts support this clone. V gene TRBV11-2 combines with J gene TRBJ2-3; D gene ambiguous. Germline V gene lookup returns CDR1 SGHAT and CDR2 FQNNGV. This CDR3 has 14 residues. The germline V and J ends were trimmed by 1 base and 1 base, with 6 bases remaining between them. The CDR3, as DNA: TGTGCCAGCAGCTTAGGGGCAGGCACAGATACGCAGTATTTT. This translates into CASSLGAGTDTQYF.

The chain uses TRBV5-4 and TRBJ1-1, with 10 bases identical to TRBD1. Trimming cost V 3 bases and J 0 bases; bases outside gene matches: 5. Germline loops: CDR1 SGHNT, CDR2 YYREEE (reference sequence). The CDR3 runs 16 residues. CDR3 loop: CASSSPGQGMNTEAFF. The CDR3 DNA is TGTGCCAGCAGCTCCCCGGGACAGGGGATGAACACTGAAGCTTTCTTT.

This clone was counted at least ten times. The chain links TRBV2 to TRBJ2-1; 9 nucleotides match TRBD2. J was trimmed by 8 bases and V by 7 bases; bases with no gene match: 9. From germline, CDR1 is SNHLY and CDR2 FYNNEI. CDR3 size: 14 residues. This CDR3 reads CASNAGGPGYEQFF. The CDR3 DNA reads TGTGCCAGCAACGCGGGAGGGCCGGGGTATGAGCAGTTCTTC.

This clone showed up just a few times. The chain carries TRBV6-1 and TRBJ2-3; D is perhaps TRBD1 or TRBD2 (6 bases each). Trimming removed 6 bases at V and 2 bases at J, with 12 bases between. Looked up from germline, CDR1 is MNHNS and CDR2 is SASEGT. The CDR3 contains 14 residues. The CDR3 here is CASRRDTLTDTQYF. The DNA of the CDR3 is TGTGCCAGCAGGCGGGACACTCTCACAGATACGCAGTATTTT.

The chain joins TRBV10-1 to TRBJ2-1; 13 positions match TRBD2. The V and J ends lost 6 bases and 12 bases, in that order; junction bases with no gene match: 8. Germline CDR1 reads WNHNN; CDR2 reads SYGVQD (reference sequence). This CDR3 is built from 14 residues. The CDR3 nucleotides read TGCGCCAGCAGCCCCGGACTAGCGGGAGTCGGGCAGTTCTTC. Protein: CASSPGLAGVGQFF.

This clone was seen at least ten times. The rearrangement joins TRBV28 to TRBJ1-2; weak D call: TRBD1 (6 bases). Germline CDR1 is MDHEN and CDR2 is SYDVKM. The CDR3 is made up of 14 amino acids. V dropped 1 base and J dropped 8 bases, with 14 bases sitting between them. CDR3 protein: CASSLSDSYYGYTF. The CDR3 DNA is TGTGCCAGCAGTTTATCGGACAGTTATTACGGCTACACCTTC.

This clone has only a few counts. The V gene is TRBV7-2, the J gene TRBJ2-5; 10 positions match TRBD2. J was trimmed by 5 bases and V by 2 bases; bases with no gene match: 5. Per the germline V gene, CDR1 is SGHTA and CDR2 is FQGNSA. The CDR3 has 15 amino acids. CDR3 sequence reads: CASSLLAGDWETQYF. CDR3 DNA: TGTGCCAGCAGCTTACTAGCGGGAGATTGGGAGACCCAGTACTTC.

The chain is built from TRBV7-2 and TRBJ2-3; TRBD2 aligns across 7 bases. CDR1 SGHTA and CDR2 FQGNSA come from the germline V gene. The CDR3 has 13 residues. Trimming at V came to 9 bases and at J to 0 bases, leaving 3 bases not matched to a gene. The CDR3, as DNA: TGTGCCAGTAAAGCGGGAAGCACAGATACGCAGTATTTT. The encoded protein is CASKAGSTDTQYF.

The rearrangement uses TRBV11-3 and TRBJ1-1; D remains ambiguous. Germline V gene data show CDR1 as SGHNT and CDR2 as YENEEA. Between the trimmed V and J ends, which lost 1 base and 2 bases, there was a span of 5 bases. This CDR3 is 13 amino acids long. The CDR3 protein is CASSLAPNTEAFF. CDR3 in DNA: TGTGCCAGCAGCTTAGCACCAAACACTGAAGCTTTCTTT.

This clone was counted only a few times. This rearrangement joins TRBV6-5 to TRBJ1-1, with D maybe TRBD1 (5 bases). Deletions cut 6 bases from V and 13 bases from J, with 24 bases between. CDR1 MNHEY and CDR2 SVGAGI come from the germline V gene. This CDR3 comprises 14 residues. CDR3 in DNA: TGTGCCAGCAGCCCACGCGGGACGGGTCGGAGCGGTTTCTTT. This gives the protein CASSPRGTGRSGFF.

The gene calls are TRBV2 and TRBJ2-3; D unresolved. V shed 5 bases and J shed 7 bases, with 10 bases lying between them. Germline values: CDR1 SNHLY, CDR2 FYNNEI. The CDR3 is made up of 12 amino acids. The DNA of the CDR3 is TGTGCCAGCAGTACTGACTCCAATACGCAGTATTTT. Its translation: CASSTDSNTQYF.

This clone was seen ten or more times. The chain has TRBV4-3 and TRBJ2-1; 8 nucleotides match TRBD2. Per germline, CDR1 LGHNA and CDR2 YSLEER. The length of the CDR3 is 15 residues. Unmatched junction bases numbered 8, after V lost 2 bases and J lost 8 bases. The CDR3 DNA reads TGCGCCAGCAGCCAAAGGAGCGCTAGCGGGTATGAGCAGTTCTTC. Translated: CASSQRSASGYEQFF.

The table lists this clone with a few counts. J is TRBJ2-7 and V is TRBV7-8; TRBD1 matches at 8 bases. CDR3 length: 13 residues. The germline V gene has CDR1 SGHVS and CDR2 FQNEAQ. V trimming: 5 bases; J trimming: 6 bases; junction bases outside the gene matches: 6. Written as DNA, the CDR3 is TGTGCCAGCAGCCGACAGGGGTCGGGCGAGCAGTACTTC. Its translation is CASSRQGSGEQYF.

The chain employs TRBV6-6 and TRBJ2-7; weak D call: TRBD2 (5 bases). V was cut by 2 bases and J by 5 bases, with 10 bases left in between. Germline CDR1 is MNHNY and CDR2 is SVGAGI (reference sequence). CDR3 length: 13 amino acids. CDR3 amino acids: CASSYPGVHEQYF. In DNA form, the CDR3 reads TGTGCCAGCAGTTACCCCGGGGTCCACGAGCAGTACTTC.

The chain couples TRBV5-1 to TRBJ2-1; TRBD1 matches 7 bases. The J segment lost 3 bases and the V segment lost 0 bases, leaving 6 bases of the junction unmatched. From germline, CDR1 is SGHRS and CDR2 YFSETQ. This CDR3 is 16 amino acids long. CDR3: CASSLGGGASYNEQFF. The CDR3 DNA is TGCGCCAGCAGCTTGGGAGGGGGCGCTAGCTACAATGAGCAGTTCTTC. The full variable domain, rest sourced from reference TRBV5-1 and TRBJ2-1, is KAGVTQTPRYLIKTRGQQVTLSCSPISGHRSVSWYQQTPGQGLQFLFEYFSETQRNKGNFPGRFSGRQFSNSRSEMNVSTLELGDSALYLCASSLGGGASYNEQFFGPGTRLTVL.

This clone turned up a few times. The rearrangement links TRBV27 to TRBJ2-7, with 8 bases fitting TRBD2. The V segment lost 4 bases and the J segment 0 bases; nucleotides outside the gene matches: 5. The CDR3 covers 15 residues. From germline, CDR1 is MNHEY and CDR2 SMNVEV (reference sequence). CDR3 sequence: CASSSQAGVSYEQYF. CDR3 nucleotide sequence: TGTGCCAGCAGTTCACAAGCGGGAGTCTCCTACGAGCAGTACTTC.

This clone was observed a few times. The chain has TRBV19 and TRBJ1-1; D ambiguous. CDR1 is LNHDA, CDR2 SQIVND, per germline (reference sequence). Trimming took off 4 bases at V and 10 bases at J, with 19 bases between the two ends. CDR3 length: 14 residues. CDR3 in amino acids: CASSTGIGISGAFF. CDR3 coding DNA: TGTGCCAGTAGTACAGGAATAGGAATTTCGGGAGCTTTCTTT.

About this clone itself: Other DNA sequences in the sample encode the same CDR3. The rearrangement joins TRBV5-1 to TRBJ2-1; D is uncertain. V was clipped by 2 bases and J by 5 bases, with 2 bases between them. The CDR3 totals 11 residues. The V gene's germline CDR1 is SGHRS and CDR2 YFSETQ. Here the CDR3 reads CASSFDNEQFF. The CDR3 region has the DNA TGCGCCAGCAGCTTCGACAATGAGCAGTTCTTC.

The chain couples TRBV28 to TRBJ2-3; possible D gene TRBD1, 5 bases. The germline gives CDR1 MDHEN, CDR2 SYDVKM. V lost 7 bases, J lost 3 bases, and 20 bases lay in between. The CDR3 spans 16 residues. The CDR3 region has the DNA TGTGCCAGCACCGGACCCTCAGGGCCCGAGACAGATACGCAGTATTTT. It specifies CASTGPSGPETDTQYF.

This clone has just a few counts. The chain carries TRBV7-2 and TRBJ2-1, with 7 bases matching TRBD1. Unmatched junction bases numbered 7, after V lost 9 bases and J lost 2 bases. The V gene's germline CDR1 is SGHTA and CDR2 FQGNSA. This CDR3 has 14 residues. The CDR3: CASKPTGTYNEQFF. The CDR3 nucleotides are TGTGCCAGTAAACCGACAGGGACCTACAATGAGCAGTTCTTC.

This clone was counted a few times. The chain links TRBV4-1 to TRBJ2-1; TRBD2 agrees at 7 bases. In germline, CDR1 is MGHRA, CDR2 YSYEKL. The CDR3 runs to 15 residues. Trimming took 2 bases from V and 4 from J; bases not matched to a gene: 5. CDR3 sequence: CASSQRGGPYNEQFF. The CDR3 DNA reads TGCGCCAGCAGCCAACGGGGAGGGCCGTACAATGAGCAGTTCTTC.

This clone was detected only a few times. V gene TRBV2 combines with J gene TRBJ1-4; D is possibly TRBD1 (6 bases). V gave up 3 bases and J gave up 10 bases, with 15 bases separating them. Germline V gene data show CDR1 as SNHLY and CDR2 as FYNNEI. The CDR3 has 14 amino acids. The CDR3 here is CASSEWGLAGKLFF. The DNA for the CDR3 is TGTGCCAGCAGTGAGTGGGGGCTAGCGGGAAAACTGTTTTTT.

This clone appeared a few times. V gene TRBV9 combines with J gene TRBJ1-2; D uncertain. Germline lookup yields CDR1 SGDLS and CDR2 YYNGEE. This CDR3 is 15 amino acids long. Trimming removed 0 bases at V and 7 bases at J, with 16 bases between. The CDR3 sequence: CASSVAHMGLGGYTF. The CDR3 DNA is TGTGCCAGCAGCGTAGCCCACATGGGTCTAGGTGGCTACACCTTC.

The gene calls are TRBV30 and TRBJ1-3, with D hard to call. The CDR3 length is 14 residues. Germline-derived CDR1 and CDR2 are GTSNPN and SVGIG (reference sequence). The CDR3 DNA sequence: TGTGCGTTGAGCACCCGAACGGTGGGAAACACCATATATTTT. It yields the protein CALSTRTVGNTIYF.

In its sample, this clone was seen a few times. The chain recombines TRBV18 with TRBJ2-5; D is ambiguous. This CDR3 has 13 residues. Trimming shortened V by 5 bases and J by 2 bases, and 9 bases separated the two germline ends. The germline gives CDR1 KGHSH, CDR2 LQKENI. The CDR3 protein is CASSSSLQETQYF. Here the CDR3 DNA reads TGTGCCAGCTCAAGCTCCCTACAAGAGACCCAGTACTTC.

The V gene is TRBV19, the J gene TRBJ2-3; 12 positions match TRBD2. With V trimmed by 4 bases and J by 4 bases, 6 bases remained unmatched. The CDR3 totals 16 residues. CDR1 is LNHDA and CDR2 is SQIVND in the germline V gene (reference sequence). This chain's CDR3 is CASSTPSGRASDTQYF. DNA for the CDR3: TGTGCCAGTAGTACCCCTAGCGGGAGGGCCTCAGATACGCAGTATTTT. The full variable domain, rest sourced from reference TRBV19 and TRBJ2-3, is DGGITQSPKYLFRKEGQNVTLSCEQNLNHDAMYWYRQDPGQGLRLIYYSQIVNDFQKGDIAEGYSVSREKKESFPLTVTSAQKNPTAFYLCASSTPSGRASDTQYFGPGTRLTVL.